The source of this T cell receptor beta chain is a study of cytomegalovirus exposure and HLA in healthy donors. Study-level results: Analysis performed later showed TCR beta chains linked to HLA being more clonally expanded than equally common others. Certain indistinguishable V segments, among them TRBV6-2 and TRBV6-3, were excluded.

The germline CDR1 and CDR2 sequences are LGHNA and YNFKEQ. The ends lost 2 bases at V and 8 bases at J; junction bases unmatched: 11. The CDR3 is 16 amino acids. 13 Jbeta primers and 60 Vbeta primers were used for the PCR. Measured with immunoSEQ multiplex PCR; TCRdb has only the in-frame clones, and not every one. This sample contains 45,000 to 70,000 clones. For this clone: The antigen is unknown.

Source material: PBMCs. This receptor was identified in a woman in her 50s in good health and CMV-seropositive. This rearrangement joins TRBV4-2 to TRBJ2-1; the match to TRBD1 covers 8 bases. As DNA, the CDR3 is TGTGCCAGCAGCCAAAGACAGGGGACGATTAGAGATGAGCAGTTCTTC. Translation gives CASSQRQGTIRDEQFF.